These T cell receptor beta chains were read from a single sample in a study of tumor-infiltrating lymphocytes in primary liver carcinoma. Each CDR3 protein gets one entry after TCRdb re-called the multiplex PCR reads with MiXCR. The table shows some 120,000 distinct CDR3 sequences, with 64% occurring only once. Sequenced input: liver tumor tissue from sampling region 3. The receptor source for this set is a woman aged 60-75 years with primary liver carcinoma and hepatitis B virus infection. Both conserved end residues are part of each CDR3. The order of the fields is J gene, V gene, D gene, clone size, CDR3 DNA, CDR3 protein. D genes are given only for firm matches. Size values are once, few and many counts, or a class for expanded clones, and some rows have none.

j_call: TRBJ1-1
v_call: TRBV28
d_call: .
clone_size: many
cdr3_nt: TGTGCCAGCACGAACCGGATGAACACTGAAGCTTTCTTT
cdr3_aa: CASTNRMNTEAFF

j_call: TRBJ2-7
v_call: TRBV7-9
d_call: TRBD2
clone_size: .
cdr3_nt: TGTGCCAGCAGCACCAAGACTAGCGGGAGAGATGAGCAGTACTTC
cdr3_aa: CASSTKTSGRDEQYF

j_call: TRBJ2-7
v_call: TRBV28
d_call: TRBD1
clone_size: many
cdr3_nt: TGTGCCAGCAGTTTAGGAGGGACAGGGAACTACGAGCAGTACTTC
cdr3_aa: CASSLGGTGNYEQYF

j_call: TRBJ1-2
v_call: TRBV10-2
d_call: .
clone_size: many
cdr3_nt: TGCGCCAGCCGCAGGACGGCTAACTATGGCTACACCTTC
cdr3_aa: CASRRTANYGYTF

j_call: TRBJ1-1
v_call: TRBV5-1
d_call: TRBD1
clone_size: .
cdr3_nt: TGCGCCAGCAGCTTGGGGAACAGGGGGCTGGGGAACACTGAAGCTTTCTTT
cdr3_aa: CASSLGNRGLGNTEAFF

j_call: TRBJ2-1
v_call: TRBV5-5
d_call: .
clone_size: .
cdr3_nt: TGCGCCAGCAGCTTGGAGCAGGAGTACTCCTACAATGAGCAGTTCTTC
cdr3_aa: CASSLEQEYSYNEQFF

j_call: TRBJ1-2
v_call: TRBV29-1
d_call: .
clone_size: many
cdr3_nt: TGCAGCGTTAGTGCCCTTGAATCGCACTATGGCTACACCTTC
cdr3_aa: CSVSALESHYGYTF

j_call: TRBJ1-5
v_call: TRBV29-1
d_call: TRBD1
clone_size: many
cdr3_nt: TGCAGCGTCCAAGACAGGGGATACAATCAGCCCCAGCATTTT
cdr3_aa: CSVQDRGYNQPQHF

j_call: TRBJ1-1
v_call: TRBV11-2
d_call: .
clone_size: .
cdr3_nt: TGTGCTAGCAGCTTAGAGCCCGACCTGAACACTGAAGCTTTCTTT
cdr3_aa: CASSLEPDLNTEAFF

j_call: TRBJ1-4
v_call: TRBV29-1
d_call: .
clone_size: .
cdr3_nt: TGCAGCGTTTGGCAGGTGGGGGAGAAACTGCTTTTT
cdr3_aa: CSVWQVGEKLLF

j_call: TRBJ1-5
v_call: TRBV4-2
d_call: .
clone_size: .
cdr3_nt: TGTGCCAGCAGCCAAGACTCGACCGGGATAGGGAGACAGCCCCAGCATTTT
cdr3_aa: CASSQDSTGIGRQPQHF

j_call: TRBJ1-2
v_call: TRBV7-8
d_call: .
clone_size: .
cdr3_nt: TGTGCCAGCAGCTTAGGGGGGTCTTCTAGCTACACCTTC
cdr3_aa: CASSLGGSSSYTF

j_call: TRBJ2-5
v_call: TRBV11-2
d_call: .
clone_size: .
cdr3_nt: TGTGCCAGCAGGAGGGGGGGGGAGACCCAGTACTTC
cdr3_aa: CASRRGGETQYF

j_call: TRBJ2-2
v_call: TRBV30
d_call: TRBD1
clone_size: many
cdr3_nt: TGTGCCTGGAGACCACAGGGACAGGTTAAAATCGTCGGGGAGCTGTTTTTT
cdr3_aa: CAWRPQGQVKIVGELFF

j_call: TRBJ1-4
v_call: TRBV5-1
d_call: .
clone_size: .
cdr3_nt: TGCGCCAGCAGCTTGGGCCGGACATCAAATGAAAAACTGTTTTTT
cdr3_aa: CASSLGRTSNEKLFF

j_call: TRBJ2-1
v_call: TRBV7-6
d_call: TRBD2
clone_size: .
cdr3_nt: TGTGCCAGCAGCTTAGCCCTTCGGGGTAGCGGGAGGGCTAGGGATGAGCAGTTCTTC
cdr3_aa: CASSLALRGSGRARDEQFF

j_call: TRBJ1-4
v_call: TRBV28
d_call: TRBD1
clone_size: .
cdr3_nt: TGTGCCAGCAGTATGACAGGGTTTGTTGAAAAACTGTTTTTT
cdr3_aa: CASSMTGFVEKLFF

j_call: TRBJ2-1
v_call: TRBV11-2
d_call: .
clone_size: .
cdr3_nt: TGTGCCAGCAGCTTAACGCAGCACTACAATGAGCAGTTCTTC
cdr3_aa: CASSLTQHYNEQFF

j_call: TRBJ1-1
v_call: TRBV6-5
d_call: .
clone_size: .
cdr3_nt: TGTGCCAGCAGTCCGGGCCGCCGGAACGGTGGGGCTTTCTTT
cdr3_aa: CASSPGRRNGGAFF

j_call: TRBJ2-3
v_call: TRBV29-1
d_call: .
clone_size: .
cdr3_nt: TGCAGCGTTGAAGGAGGGAAAAGTGAAGATACGCAGTATTTT
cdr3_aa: CSVEGGKSEDTQYF

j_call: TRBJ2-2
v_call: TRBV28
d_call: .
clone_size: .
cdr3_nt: TGTGCCAGCAGCAGAGGGGGGGGGACCAGGGAGTTGTTTTTT
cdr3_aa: CASSRGGGTRELFF

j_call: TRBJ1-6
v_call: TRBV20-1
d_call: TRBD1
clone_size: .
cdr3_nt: TGCAGTGCTAGGGGACAGGCCTATAATTCACCCCTCCACTTT
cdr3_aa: CSARGQAYNSPLHF

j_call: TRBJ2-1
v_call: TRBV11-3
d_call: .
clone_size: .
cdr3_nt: TGTGCCAGCAGCTTAGTTTTGGGGAGTGTTGAGCAATTCTTC
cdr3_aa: CASSLVLGSVEQFF

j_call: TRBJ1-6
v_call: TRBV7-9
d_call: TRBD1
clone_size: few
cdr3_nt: TGTGCCAGCAGCCGAAGCGGGACAGGGGGTAATTCACCCCTCCACTTT
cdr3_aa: CASSRSGTGGNSPLHF

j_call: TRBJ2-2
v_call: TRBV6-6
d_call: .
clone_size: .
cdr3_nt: TGTGCCAGCCGAAAAGGGGTTGTGGGCACCGGGGAGCTGTTTTTT
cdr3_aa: CASRKGVVGTGELFF

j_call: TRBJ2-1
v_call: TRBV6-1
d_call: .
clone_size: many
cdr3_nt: TGTGCCAGCAGTGACCAGACAGTAGATGAGCAGTTCTTC
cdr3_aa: CASSDQTVDEQFF

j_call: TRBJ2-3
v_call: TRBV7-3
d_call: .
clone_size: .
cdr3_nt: TGTGCCGGCAGCTTGGGGACTGGCGTCACAGATACGCAGTATTTT
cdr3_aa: CAGSLGTGVTDTQYF

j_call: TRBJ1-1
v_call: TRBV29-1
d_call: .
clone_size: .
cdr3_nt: TGCAGCGCTGCTTTGCAGGTTGAAGCTTTCTTT
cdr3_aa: CSAALQVEAFF

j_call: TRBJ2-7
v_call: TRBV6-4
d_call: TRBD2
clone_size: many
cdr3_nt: TGTGCCAGCAGTGACTCCGGGACTAGCCTTACCTACGAGCAGTACTTC
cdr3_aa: CASSDSGTSLTYEQYF

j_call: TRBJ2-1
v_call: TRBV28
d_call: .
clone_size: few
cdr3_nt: TGTGCCAGCAGCCCCGCAGGTTGGGGGGAGAGCTCCTACAATGAGCAGTTCTTC
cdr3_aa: CASSPAGWGESSYNEQFF

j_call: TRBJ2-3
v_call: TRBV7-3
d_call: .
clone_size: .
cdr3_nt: TGTGCCAGCAGCTTATCGGGAGCTAGCACAGATAGGCAGTATTTT
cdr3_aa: CASSLSGASTDRQYF

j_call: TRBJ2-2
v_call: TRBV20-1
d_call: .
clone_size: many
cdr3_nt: TGCAGTGCCACCCTGGGGGAGGGGGACACCGGGGAGCTGTTTTTT
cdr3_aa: CSATLGEGDTGELFF

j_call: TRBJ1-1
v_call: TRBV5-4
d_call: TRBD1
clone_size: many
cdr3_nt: TGTGCCAGCAGCTTTGGCGGCAGGGGGCCACGGGGCACTGAAGCTTTCTTT
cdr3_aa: CASSFGGRGPRGTEAFF

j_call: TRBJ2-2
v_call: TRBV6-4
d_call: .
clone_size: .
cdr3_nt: TGTGTCAGCAGTGACGGGTACACCGGGGAGCTGTTTTTT
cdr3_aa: CVSSDGYTGELFF

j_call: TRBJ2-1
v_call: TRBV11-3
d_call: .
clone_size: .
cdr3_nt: TGTGCCAGCAGCCGGCAGAATGGGGTAGAGTCGCAGCACTTC
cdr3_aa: CASSRQNGVESQHF

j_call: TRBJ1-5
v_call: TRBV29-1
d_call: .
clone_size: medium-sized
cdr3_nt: TGCAGCGTCTTAGTTTCTGGGGGTCAGCCCCAGCATTTT
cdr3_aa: CSVLVSGGQPQHF

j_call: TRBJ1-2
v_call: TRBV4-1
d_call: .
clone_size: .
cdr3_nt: TGCGCCAGCAGCCCCGAGGTGGGGGACCGGCTCGCGTCTAACTATGGCTACACGTTC
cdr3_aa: CASSPEVGDRLASNYGYTF

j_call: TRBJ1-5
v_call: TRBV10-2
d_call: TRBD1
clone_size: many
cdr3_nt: TGCGCCAGCAGACGGGACAGGGAAGATCAGCCCCAGCATTTT
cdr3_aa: CASRRDREDQPQHF

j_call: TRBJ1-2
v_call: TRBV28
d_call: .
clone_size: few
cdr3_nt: TGTGCCAGCAGGGCGGGACCCGCTTATGGCTACACCTTC
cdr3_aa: CASRAGPAYGYTF

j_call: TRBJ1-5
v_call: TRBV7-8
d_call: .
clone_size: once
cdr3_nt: TGTGCCAGCAGCCCTAGGTCCGGAGGGAGCAATCAGCCCCAGGATTTT
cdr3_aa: CASSPRSGGSNQPQDF

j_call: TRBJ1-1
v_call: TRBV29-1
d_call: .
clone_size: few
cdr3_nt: TGCAGCGTTGAATACGACACGAACGCTGAAGCTTTCTTT
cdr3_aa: CSVEYDTNAEAFF

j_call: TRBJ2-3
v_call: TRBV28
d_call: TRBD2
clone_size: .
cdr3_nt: TGTGCCAGCAGTTTACCGCGGGGGACTGGGGTCTCAGATACGCAGTATTTT
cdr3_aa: CASSLPRGTGVSDTQYF

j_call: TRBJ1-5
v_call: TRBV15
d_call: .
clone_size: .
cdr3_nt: TGTGCCACCAGCAGAGAGGCGGCAGGGTATAGCAATCAGCCCCAGCATTTT
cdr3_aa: CATSREAAGYSNQPQHF

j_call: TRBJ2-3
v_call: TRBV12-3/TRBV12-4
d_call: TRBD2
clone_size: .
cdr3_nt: TGTGCCAGCAGTTTAAGCGGGGGCACAGATATGCAGTATTTT
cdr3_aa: CASSLSGGTDMQYF

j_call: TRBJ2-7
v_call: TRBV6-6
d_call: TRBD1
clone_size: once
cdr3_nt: TGTGCCAGCGGTTACTCTGTGGGGACAGCTACCTACGAGCACTACTTC
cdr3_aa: CASGYSVGTATYEHYF

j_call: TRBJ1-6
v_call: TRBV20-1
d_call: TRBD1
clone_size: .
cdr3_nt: TGCAGTTCTAGCGGGACAGGGGGCCAGAATTCACCCCTCCGCTTT
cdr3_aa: CSSSGTGGQNSPLRF

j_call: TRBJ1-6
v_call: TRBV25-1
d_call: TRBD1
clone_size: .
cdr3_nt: TGTGCCAGCAGGACCTCAGGGACAGCCCAAAATTCACCCCTCCACTTT
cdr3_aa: CASRTSGTAQNSPLHF

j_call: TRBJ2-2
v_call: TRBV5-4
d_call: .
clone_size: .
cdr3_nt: TGTGCCAGCAGCCCCCCAAGCGGGACCGGGGAGCTGTTTTTT
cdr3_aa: CASSPPSGTGELFF

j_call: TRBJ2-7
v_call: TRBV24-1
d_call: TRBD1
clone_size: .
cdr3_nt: TGTGCCACCAGTGACATTGGACAGGGGAGCTCCAACGAGCAGTACTTC
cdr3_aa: CATSDIGQGSSNEQYF

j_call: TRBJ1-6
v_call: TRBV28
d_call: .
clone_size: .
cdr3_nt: TGTGCCAGCAATGGGGGAATGGGGCAATATAATTCACCCCTCCACTTT
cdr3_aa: CASNGGMGQYNSPLHF

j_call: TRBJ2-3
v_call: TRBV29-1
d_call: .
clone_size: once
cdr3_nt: TGCAGCGTTGTCTCACAGATCACATATACGCAGTATTTT
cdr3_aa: CSVVSQITYTQYF

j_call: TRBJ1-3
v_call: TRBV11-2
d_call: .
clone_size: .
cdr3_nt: TGTGCCAGCGCCCGTAGTGGCACCATGTATTTT
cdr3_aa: CASARSGTMYF

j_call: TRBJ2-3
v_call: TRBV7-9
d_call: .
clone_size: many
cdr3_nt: TGTGCCAGCAGCTTAGTACTGGGCAGCAGGGATACGCAGTATTTT
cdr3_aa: CASSLVLGSRDTQYF